This T cell receptor beta chain was obtained from a study of T cells after posttransplantation cyclophosphamide. Notes on the study in general: Donor-recipient repertoire similarity was low at 1-2 months, rising over year one. Skin or GI-infiltrating T cells shared few TRB sequences with blood. Recipient CMV seropositivity and CMV reactivation strongly tracked TRB clonality.

A remark on this clone: Its antigen is unidentified.

Per germline, CDR1 MNHEY and CDR2 SVGAGI. The CDR3 sequence is 13 residues long. The germline V and J ends were trimmed by 5 bases and 2 bases, with 10 bases remaining between them. The assay was immunoSEQ multiplex PCR, and TCRdb's table has in-frame clones only and misses some. The top ten hold 4% to 5.5% of the sample, which has about 6,800 clones, around nine tenths seen once. Treatment was busulfan-fludarabine conditioning, a marrow graft, and cyclophosphamide on days +3 and +4. This TCR derives from a male patient between 60 and 69 years old who received an allogeneic stem cell transplant from a related donor and was CMV-positive. Some T cells may originate from the graft donor. The sample was CD8+ T cells sorted from blood, taken after allogeneic stem cell transplant with posttransplant cyclophosphamide. The rearrangement joins TRBV6-5 to TRBJ2-7; weak D call: TRBD1 (5 bases). The DNA of the CDR3 is TGTGCCAGCAGTACAGGTTCTCCCTACGAGCAGTACTTC. Translation: CASSTGSPYEQYF.